This T cell receptor (beta chain) appears in the sequencing data of a study of T cells expressing NK-cell markers. Study context: The study drew TCR beta repertoires from sorted CD3+CD56+NKG2C+, CD3+CD56+NKG2C- and CD3+CD56-NKG2C+ T cells. Whole-study results and caveats: Among CD8+ T cells from about six donors, dominant NKG2C+ clonotypes accounted for 1.0-7.0%. A few of the donors also had these clonotypes leading their CD3+CD56-NKG2C+ fraction.

In generating TCR beta cDNA, 5'RACE template switching with UMIs was used. TCRdb re-called the 5' RACE reads; every CDR3 protein appears as one record, without DNA. The table for this sample gives 250,000 or so distinct CDR3 sequences. Germline V gives CDR1 DFQATT, CDR2 SNEGSKA (reference sequence). The CDR3 covers 15 residues. As to this clonotype: Its specificity is not known.

The TCR comes from a woman between 18 and 75 years old in good health. Sample: blood T cells: a sorted CD56 or NKG2C T cell subset, CD4+ or CD8+ T cells, or bulk PBMC T cells (not recorded which). This chain joins TRBV20-1 and TRBJ2-4; TCRdb picks TRBD1, but there is no DNA to check that call. The CDR3 sequence is CSAPARGSDKNIQYF.